This TCR beta chain was recorded in a study of T-cell memory formation after mild COVID-19. Across the study: The TCR clusters were mostly specific to one donor.

V was shortened by 4 bases and J by 10 bases, with 17 bases between the two germline ends. CDR3 length: 13 amino acids. Germline assignment: CDR1 SGHDT and CDR2 YYEEEE. TCRdb reanalysed the 5' RACE reads using MiXCR and keeps one entry per CDR3 protein. This table has around 250,000 distinct CDR3 sequences, over 8.5% appearing once. The chain employs TRBV5-6 and TRBJ1-1, with D hard to call. The TCR was taken from a man aged 18-30 years who had mild COVID-19 (a few samples of this study predate the infection). Cell type and time point are not known. Specimen: PBMCs or a T cell subset sorted from them (not recorded which). As DNA, the CDR3 is TGTGCCAGCAGCCTACGGGCCGGACTACGAGCTTTCTTT. Translated: CASSLRAGLRAFF.